The source of this T cell receptor beta chain is a study of shared clonotypes between healthy human individuals. In the study overall: The people who gave samples were two women and a few men aged 18 to 49. General observations from the study: Sorted-subset sequencing, rarefaction showed, was incomplete despite large depth.

In germline, CDR1 is SEHNR, CDR2 FQNEAQ (reference sequence). Trimming cost V 5 bases and J 0 bases, with 11 bases left between them. This CDR3 has 15 amino acids. In regard to this clone: As yet, its antigen is unknown.

The method was immunoSEQ multiplex PCR; TCRdb's version includes in-frame clones alone and lacks a portion of them. The sample records roughly 76,000 clones, around 57% being singletons. The TCR originated in a man aged 25-45 years in good health. This chain connects TRBV7-9 to TRBJ1-3, with D unclear. Sequencing input: memory CD8+ T cells sorted from blood. Stated subset: CD45RO+ cells pooled with CCR7-negative TemRA cells. The CDR3 DNA reads TGTGCCAGCAGCGCCACCCGGGACTCTGGAAACACCATATATTTT. This sequence encodes CASSATRDSGNTIYF.